Below are 23 T cell receptor beta chains sequenced from a single sample in a study of regulatory T cells in long-lasting Graves disease. Arm-PCR of CDR3 regions and iRepertoire HTBI primers were used to build TCR beta libraries. TCRdb re-derived calls from the multiplex PCR reads in MiXCR, one entry per CDR3 protein. The sample holds about 220,000 distinct CDR3 sequences, roughly 18% seen once. Time point indicated: newly diagnosed GD, antithyroid drugs for less than 3 months. From RNA extracted from PBMCs, the TCR library was made. The same sample was also studied in work on T cells in Graves' hyperthyroidism and ophthalmopathy.

The source was peripheral blood mononuclear cells (PBMCs), collected at new diagnosis, from a patient treated with antithyroid drugs. The receptors originated from a woman aged 25 to 39 with Graves disease.

There are many counts of this clonotype. The chain combines TRBV24-1 with TRBJ2-3, with D possibly matching TRBD2 (6 bases). CDR1 is KGHDR and CDR2 is SFDVKD in the germline V gene. CDR3 length equals 16 residues. V lost 6 bases and J lost 2, with 17 bases in between. As DNA, the CDR3 is TGTGCCACCAGTAAGCCCTTTGGAGGGGACACAGATACGCAGTATTTT. Its protein is CATSKPFGGDTDTQYF.

There are many counts of this clonotype. The chain combines TRBV6-2 or TRBV6-3 with TRBJ2-3, with D possibly matching TRBD2 (6 bases). This CDR3 region has 15 residues. V was trimmed by 5 bases and J by 2 bases, leaving 14 bases between them. CDR1 is MNHEY, CDR2 SVGEGT, per germline. The CDR3 sequence is CASSEALGLTDTQYF. Written as DNA, the CDR3 is TGTGCCAGCAGTGAGGCATTGGGACTCACAGATACGCAGTATTTT.

This clonotype appeared many times. The V gene is TRBV16, the J gene TRBJ1-1, with D possibly being TRBD1 (6 bases). Per germline, CDR1 KGHSY and CDR2 FQNENV. The CDR3 totals 14 residues. V lost 5 bases and J lost 7, with 17 bases in between. CDR3 nucleotides: TGTGCCAGCAGCGTCTTACAGGGATATGGTGAAGCTTTCTTT. Protein: CASSVLQGYGEAFF.

This clonotype was counted at least ten times. The chain carries TRBV6-1 and TRBJ2-7; D is unresolved. V was trimmed by 6 bases and J by 2 bases, leaving 11 bases between them. Germline CDR1 and CDR2: MNHNS and SASEGT. This CDR3 has 13 amino acids. This chain's CDR3 is CASRQATAYEQYF. CDR3 sequence (DNA): TGTGCCAGCAGACAAGCGACGGCCTACGAGCAGTACTTC.

Remarks on this clonotype: This may come from a read error, since a much larger clone is one base off. The V gene is TRBV30, the J gene TRBJ2-2; D is unclear. The germline gives CDR1 GTSNPN, CDR2 SVGIG (reference sequence). The CDR3 totals 13 residues. The V end lost 2 bases, the J end lost 6 bases, and 10 bases lay between the germline ends. The CDR3 DNA is TGTGCCTGGAGTATACGCCCGGCCGGGGAGCTGTTTTTT. The encoded protein is CAWSIRPAGELFF. Variable domain in full (rest from reference TRBV30 and TRBJ2-2): SQTIHQWPATLVQPVGSPLSLECTVEGTSNPNLYWYRQAAGRGLQLLFYSVGIGQISSEVPQNLSASRPQDRQFILSSKKLLLSDSGFYLCAWSIRPAGELFFGEGSRLTVL.

To note about this clonotype: With a far larger clone one base away, a read error is the likely cause. This chain uses TRBV28 with TRBJ2-5, with 14 bases aligning to TRBD2. Germline V gene sequence: CDR1 MDHEN, CDR2 SYDVKM. This CDR3 has 17 residues. The trim removed 6 bases at V and 4 bases at J, leaving 10 bases unmatched. CDR3 residues: CASSSQGTSGGGETQYF. The CDR3 DNA reads as TGTGCCAGCAGCTCCCAAGGGACTAGCGGGGGTGGAGAGACCCAGTACTTC.

This clonotype showed up many times. The V and J genes are TRBV28 and TRBJ1-3; 7 bases are a match to TRBD1. Unmatched junction bases numbered 8, after V lost 6 bases and J lost 9 bases. The V gene's germline CDR1 is MDHEN and CDR2 SYDVKM. The CDR3 is 13 amino acids. CDR3 amino acids: CASSTTGPPTIYF. In DNA, the CDR3 is TGTGCCAGCAGCACGACAGGGCCCCCCACCATATATTTT.

V and J are TRBV9 and TRBJ2-5, with 8 bases fitting TRBD1. V lost 3 bases to trimming and J lost 1 base; unmatched junction nucleotides: 2. Germline V gene data show CDR1 as SGDLS and CDR2 as YYNGEE. The length of the CDR3 is 14 residues. In DNA form, the CDR3 reads TGTGCCAGCAGCGACGACAGGGGCCAAGAGACCCAGTACTTC. Its protein product is CASSDDRGQETQYF.

This clonotype appeared many times. The V gene is TRBV12-3 or TRBV12-4, the J gene TRBJ2-3; 8 nucleotides line up with TRBD2. Trimming took 3 bases from V and 1 from J; bases not matched to a gene: 3. The CDR3 length is 15 residues. For the CDR3, the DNA is TGTGCCAGCAGTTTTAGCGGGGCCCGCACAGATACGCAGTATTTT. This sequence encodes CASSFSGARTDTQYF.

This clonotype was detected ten times or more. The J gene is TRBJ1-2, the V gene TRBV6-1, with D tentatively TRBD1 (6 bases). Germline-derived CDR1 and CDR2 are MNHNS and SASEGT. Deletions cut 2 bases from V and 6 bases from J, with 10 bases between. The CDR3 loop spans 13 amino acids. The CDR3 DNA sequence: TGTGCCAGCAGTGAATGGGGGACACATGGCTACACCTTC. Protein product: CASSEWGTHGYTF.

This clonotype was seen at least ten times. V is TRBV7-6 and J is TRBJ1-2; D remains ambiguous. In germline, CDR1 is SGHVS, CDR2 FNYEAQ. The CDR3 covers 14 residues. Trimming took off 1 base at V and 6 bases at J, with 12 bases between the two ends. The CDR3 region is CASSLEPYEDGYTF. The CDR3 DNA reads as TGTGCCAGCAGCTTAGAACCCTACGAGGATGGCTACACCTTC.

This clonotype has at least ten counts. The J gene is TRBJ1-1, the V gene TRBV5-1; 9 bases are a match to TRBD1. The CDR3 has 15 residues. V dropped 0 bases and J dropped 4; count of bases not matched to a gene: 4. Germline V lookup: CDR1 SGHRS, CDR2 YFSETQ. The CDR3 here is CASSLGGQGTTEAFF. CDR3 in DNA: TGCGCCAGCAGCTTGGGAGGACAGGGGACCACTGAAGCTTTCTTT.

This clonotype has at least ten counts. V gene TRBV12-3 or TRBV12-4 combines with J gene TRBJ1-2, with D uncertain. V lost 3 bases and J lost 2, with 10 bases in between. This CDR3 has 14 residues. The CDR3 region is CASSFGRRNYGYTF. The CDR3 region has the DNA TGTGCCAGCAGTTTTGGACGGAGAAACTATGGCTACACCTTC.

This clonotype appeared many times. The chain employs TRBV5-6 and TRBJ1-2; perhaps TRBD1 as D (6 bases). This CDR3 is 16 amino acids long. The V gene lost 0 bases and the J gene lost 6 bases, with 18 bases spanning the gap. The germline V gene has CDR1 SGHDT and CDR2 YYEEEE. The CDR3 reads CASSLVVGGPRDGYTF. The CDR3 DNA reads as TGTGCCAGCAGCTTGGTAGTGGGGGGGCCTAGGGATGGCTACACCTTC.

This clonotype showed up many times. This chain joins TRBV24-1 and TRBJ2-5; 10 bases align to TRBD1. From germline, CDR1 is KGHDR and CDR2 SFDVKD. The V segment lost 4 bases and the J segment 6 bases; nucleotides outside the gene matches: 10. CDR3 size: 16 residues. CDR3 DNA: TGTGCCACCAGTGACCCCGGGACAGGGGTGGAGAAGACCCAGTACTTC. It codes for CATSDPGTGVEKTQYF.

Many counts were recorded for this clonotype. The chain has TRBV2 and TRBJ1-5; a weak D match, TRBD1 (5 bases). The CDR3 contains 16 residues. Trimming removed 1 base from V and 5 bases from J, with 15 bases in between. Per germline, CDR1 SNHLY and CDR2 FYNNEI. For the CDR3, the DNA is TGTGCCAGCAGTGAAGGAGGACGGAGGGGTTATCAGCCCCAGCATTTT. Its protein product is CASSEGGRRGYQPQHF.

V and J are TRBV12-3 or TRBV12-4 and TRBJ1-1; tentatively, D is TRBD1 (6 bases). The CDR3 spans 15 residues. The V end lost 10 bases, the J end lost 4 bases, and 22 bases lay between the germline ends. CDR3 sequence reads: CANSMGGAGSTEAFF. As DNA, the CDR3 is TGTGCCAACAGCATGGGGGGGGCAGGCAGCACTGAAGCTTTCTTT.

This clonotype was counted a few times. V gene TRBV5-1 combines with J gene TRBJ2-5; D is possibly TRBD1 (5 bases). CDR3 length: 14 amino acids. Trimming pared 4 bases from V and 3 bases from J, leaving 13 bases between. Looked up from germline, CDR1 is SGHRS and CDR2 is YFSETQ. CDR3 nucleotide sequence: TGCGCCAGCAGCCGATCAGGGATTGAAGAGACCCAGTACTTC. It yields the protein CASSRSGIEETQYF.

This chain joins TRBV6-2 or TRBV6-3 and TRBJ1-2; a possible D gene is TRBD1 (6 bases). Germline loops: CDR1 MNHEY, CDR2 SVGEGT. This CDR3 is built from 16 residues. V lost 2 bases to trimming and J lost 5 bases, with 18 bases between them. The CDR3 is CASSYPQGQILYGYTF. CDR3 sequence (DNA): TGTGCCAGCAGTTACCCCCAAGGACAGATCCTTTATGGCTACACCTTC.

The chain employs TRBV30 and TRBJ1-1; D gene ambiguous. Germline V gives CDR1 GTSNPN, CDR2 SVGIG (reference sequence). V lost 2 bases, J lost 1 base, and 17 bases lay in between. The CDR3 is 16 amino acids. The DNA of the CDR3 is TGTGCCTGGAGTCCTCAGGCAGGAGCCAAGAACACTGAAGCTTTCTTT. Its protein is CAWSPQAGAKNTEAFF. The complete variable domain, with remaining parts taken from reference TRBV30 and TRBJ1-1, reads SQTIHQWPATLVQPVGSPLSLECTVEGTSNPNLYWYRQAAGRGLQLLFYSVGIGQISSEVPQNLSASRPQDRQFILSSKKLLLSDSGFYLCAWSPQAGAKNTEAFFGQGTRLTVV.

V and J are TRBV28 and TRBJ2-3; 11 bases agree with TRBD2. The CDR3 extends over 16 amino acids. CDR1 is MDHEN, CDR2 SYDVKM, per germline. V was pared by 4 bases and J by 4 bases, with 7 bases of the junction left unmatched. The CDR3 DNA sequence: TGTGCCAGCAGTTACAGGACTAGCGGGTCCGCAGATACGCAGTATTTT. It encodes CASSYRTSGSADTQYF.

This clonotype was picked up many times. The genes are TRBV28 and TRBJ1-1; no definite D call. The V and J ends lost 3 bases and 0 bases respectively, with 14 bases between them. The CDR3 has 16 residues. Germline assignment: CDR1 MDHEN and CDR2 SYDVKM. This CDR3 reads CASSFPGLTLNTEAFF. Written as DNA, the CDR3 is TGTGCCAGCAGTTTTCCGGGTCTGACTTTGAACACTGAAGCTTTCTTT. The full variable domain, rest sourced from reference TRBV28 and TRBJ1-1, is DVKVTQSSRYLVKRTGEKVFLECVQDMDHENMFWYRQDPGLGLRLIYFSYDVKMKEKGDIPEGYSVSREKKERFSLILESASTNQTSMYLCASSFPGLTLNTEAFFGQGTRLTVV.

This clonotype has at least ten counts. This rearrangement joins TRBV2 to TRBJ1-6; D not certain. There are 11 residues in the CDR3. CDR1 SNHLY and CDR2 FYNNEI come from the germline V gene. CDR3 region: CAANNNSPLHF. CDR3 sequence (DNA): TGTGCGGCCAACAATAATTCACCCCTCCACTTT.